One sample yielded the 15 T cell receptor beta chains listed below, sequenced in a study of T cell changes during pregnancy in multiple sclerosis. Assay used: immunoSEQ multiplex PCR; TCRdb lists only in-frame clones, some missing. Altogether some 110,000 clones are present, roughly nine tenths being singletons, with the ten largest covering about 1.5%. Sequences were derived from peripheral blood, sampled in the third trimester of pregnancy. All receptors come from a female donor with multiple sclerosis, enrolled in a pregnancy study.

This chain joins TRBV5-8 and TRBJ2-6, with TRBD2 as a possible D gene (6 bases). V shed 5 bases and J shed 0 bases, with 15 bases lying between them. The CDR3 spans 17 residues. CDR1 and CDR2 from the germline V gene are SGHTS and YDEGEE. CDR3 bases: TGTGCCAGCAGATGGAGGGACCCCTACTCTGGGGCCAACGTCCTGACTTTC. This sequence encodes CASRWRDPYSGANVLTF.

The chain is built from TRBV11-3 and TRBJ1-1; D unclear. Trimming left V 2 bases short and J 8 bases short, with 12 bases between. The CDR3 loop spans 13 amino acids. From germline, CDR1 is SGHNT and CDR2 YENEEA. CDR3 sequence: CASSLKGTGEAFF. CDR3 DNA: TGTGCCAGCAGCTTAAAGGGTACGGGGGAAGCTTTCTTT.

This sequence joins TRBV5-6 and TRBJ2-7; 7 bases are shared with TRBD1. This CDR3 comprises 14 residues. The V gene's germline CDR1 is SGHDT and CDR2 YYEEEE. V lost 4 bases, J lost 3 bases, and 7 bases stayed unmatched. The CDR3 here is CASSIRDSFYEQYF. CDR3 nucleotides: TGTGCCAGCAGCATACGGGACAGTTTCTACGAGCAGTACTTC.

The V call is TRBV28, the J call TRBJ1-1; D may be TRBD1 (6 bases). The germline CDR1 and CDR2 sequences are MDHEN and SYDVKM. This CDR3 has 15 amino acids. The V end was cut by 4 bases, the J end by 1 base, with 13 bases between. This chain's CDR3 is CASSSPGHPNTEAFF. The CDR3 DNA follows: TGTGCCAGCAGTTCGCCGGGACACCCGAACACTGAAGCTTTCTTT.

J is TRBJ2-1 and V is TRBV29-1, with 14 bases matching TRBD2. CDR3 size: 14 residues. CDR1 and CDR2 from the germline V gene are SQVTM and ANQGSEA. V was clipped by 6 bases and J by 9 bases; unmatched bases: 7. The CDR3 DNA follows: TGCAGCGTCACGGGACTAGCGGGAGTATTTGAGCAGTTCTTC. Translation: CSVTGLAGVFEQFF.

This clone was seen a single time. The chain is built from TRBV7-2 and TRBJ2-1; D ambiguous. CDR3 size: 14 residues. The V gene's germline CDR1 is SGHTA and CDR2 FQGNSA. V was pared by 0 bases and J by 4 bases, with 7 bases between. The CDR3 sequence is CASSLAQTYNEQFF. CDR3 nucleotides: TGTGCCAGCAGCTTAGCGCAGACATACAATGAGCAGTTCTTC.

This chain links TRBV7-3 with TRBJ2-1; 12 bases map to TRBD2. V shed 2 bases and J 4 bases; nucleotides not matched to a gene: 9. The CDR3 extends over 18 amino acids. The germline V gene has CDR1 SGHTA and CDR2 FQGTGA. The CDR3 loop reads CASSLRIRTSGDYNEQFF. The CDR3 coding sequence is TGTGCCAGCAGCTTACGAATCCGGACTAGCGGGGATTACAATGAGCAGTTCTTC.

The rearrangement joins TRBV6-5 to TRBJ1-6; D gene ambiguous. V dropped 2 bases and J dropped 2 bases, with 10 bases sitting between them. The germline gives CDR1 MNHEY, CDR2 SVGAGI. The CDR3 loop spans 16 amino acids. The CDR3 sequence: CASSYDGLAYNSPLHF. DNA for the CDR3: TGTGCCAGCAGTTACGACGGACTTGCCTATAATTCACCCCTCCACTTT.

This clone appeared a single time. The V call is TRBV15, the J call TRBJ1-1; D is unclear. Per germline, CDR1 LNHNV and CDR2 YYDKDF (reference sequence). This CDR3 contains 16 residues. V was pared by 3 bases and J by 0 bases, with 14 bases between. The CDR3 is CATSRGSPLMNTEAFF. The CDR3 DNA is TGTGCCACCAGCAGGGGCAGCCCCCTAATGAACACTGAAGCTTTCTTT.

This clone was recorded only once. J is TRBJ2-1 and V is TRBV4-2; TRBD2 matches at 7 bases. V lost 2 bases, J lost 1 base, and 2 bases stayed unmatched. The CDR3 loop spans 15 amino acids. The germline V gene encodes CDR1 LGHNA and CDR2 YNFKEQ. The CDR3 reads CASSQRAGSYNEQFF. CDR3 in DNA: TGTGCCAGCAGCCAAAGAGCGGGGTCCTACAATGAGCAGTTCTTC.

The rearrangement links TRBV29-1 to TRBJ2-2; D is unclear. This CDR3 has 13 residues. Between the trimmed V and J ends, which lost 8 bases and 1 base, there was a span of 11 bases. The V gene's germline CDR1 is SQVTM and CDR2 ANQGSEA. CDR3 protein: CSSTTRNTGELFF. CDR3 nucleotides: TGCAGCTCTACTACCCGGAACACCGGGGAGCTGTTTTTT.

The chain has TRBV10-3 and TRBJ2-7; D is uncertain. The germline V gene has CDR1 ENHRY and CDR2 SYGVKD. Deletions cut 0 bases from V and 1 base from J, with 7 bases between. The CDR3 runs 14 residues. This CDR3 is CAISESTSSYEQYF. CDR3 bases: TGTGCCATCAGTGAGTCGACATCATCCTACGAGCAGTACTTC.

This clone was counted once. The rearrangement uses TRBV10-3 and TRBJ1-1; 8 bases are shared with TRBD1. From germline, CDR1 is ENHRY and CDR2 SYGVKD. CDR3 length: 15 residues. The trim removed 6 bases at V and 3 bases at J, leaving 9 bases unmatched. CDR3 loop: CAISAWTGRDTEAFF. The CDR3 DNA follows: TGTGCCATCAGCGCATGGACAGGGAGGGACACTGAAGCTTTCTTT.

The chain is built from TRBV7-3 and TRBJ2-1, with 10 bases lining up with TRBD2. CDR3 size: 17 residues. Germline V lookup: CDR1 SGHTA, CDR2 FQGTGA. V was clipped by 2 bases and J by 0 bases; unmatched bases: 4. The CDR3 is CASSLGTSVSSYNEQFF. The CDR3 region has the DNA TGTGCCAGCAGCTTAGGGACTAGCGTTAGCTCCTACAATGAGCAGTTCTTC.

DNA for the CDR3: TGTGCCAGCAGCTTCAGGCAGGGGCCGACCTACGAGCAGTACTTC. This gives the protein CASSFRQGPTYEQYF. The chain carries TRBV11-3 and TRBJ2-7; TRBD1 might be the D (6 bases). Looked up from germline, CDR1 is SGHNT and CDR2 is YENEEA. The CDR3 length is 15 residues. V gave up 3 bases and J gave up 2 bases, with 14 bases separating them.